A selection of T cell receptor beta chains follows, all from one sample in a study of monozygotic twins with cystic fibrosis. TCRdb keeps only in-frame clones here, not all; method: immunoSEQ multiplex PCR. The repertoire includes approximately 28,000 clones, around 85% of them detected once, and 0.88% sits in the top ten. The source material was blood. All receptors come from a girl under 10 years old with cystic fibrosis. The CDR3 runs from the conserved cysteine through the conserved F or W. Fields, in order: clone size, J gene, D gene, V gene, CDR3 protein, CDR3 DNA. A D gene is named only where the DNA matches it firmly. Some rows have no size entry. The others give once, few or many, or a class for an expanded clone.

>-|TRBJ2-5|TRBD1|TRBV7-9
CASSLDRGRFQETQYF
TGTGCCAGCAGCCTAGACAGGGGGCGCTTCCAAGAGACCCAGTACTTC
>-|TRBJ2-7|-|TRBV7-2
CASSSQGFSYEQYF
TGTGCCAGCAGCTCTCAGGGGTTCTCCTACGAGCAGTACTTC
>-|TRBJ1-3|-|TRBV7-9
CASSRRQIYSGNTIYF
TGTGCCAGCAGCAGGCGACAGATATACTCTGGAAACACCATATATTTT
>once|TRBJ1-6|-|TRBV2
CASRGQPSSYNSPLHF
TGTGCCAGCAGAGGACAGCCGAGCTCCTATAATTCACCCCTCCACTTT
>once|TRBJ2-3|-|TRBV6-5
CASSYADTQYF
TGTGCCAGCAGTTACGCAGATACGCAGTATTTT
>-|TRBJ2-1|-|TRBV2
CASSDREYVSNEQFF
TGTGCCAGCAGTGACCGGGAGTACGTTAGCAATGAGCAGTTCTTC
>-|TRBJ1-5|-|TRBV6-5
CASSRVGPGNQPQHF
TGTGCCAGCAGCCGTGTGGGGCCCGGCAATCAGCCCCAGCATTTT
>-|TRBJ1-2|-|TRBV5-4
CASTTPPYGYTF
TGTGCCAGTACCACCCCCCCTTACGGCTACACCTTC
>once|TRBJ1-5|-|TRBV27
CASSLSGIHQPQHF
TGTGCCAGCAGTTTGTCTGGGATTCATCAGCCCCAGCATTTT
>-|TRBJ2-2|-|TRBV21-1
CASSKPVPGRSFNTGELFF
TGTGCCAGCAGCAAACCTGTCCCGGGACGGAGTTTTAACACCGGGGAGCTGTTTTTT
>-|TRBJ2-5|-|TRBV30
CAWSVRYGETQYF
TGTGCCTGGAGTGTACGCTACGGAGAGACCCAGTACTTC
>-|TRBJ2-5|-|TRBV27
CASSPAFGETQYF
TGTGCCAGCAGTCCCGCCTTCGGGGAGACCCAGTACTTC
>-|TRBJ1-1|TRBD1|TRBV19
CASGRDRGAYTEAFF
TGTGCCAGTGGAAGGGACAGGGGCGCTTACACTGAAGCTTTCTTT
>-|TRBJ2-7|-|TRBV7-9
CASSLRGGGPNEQYF
TGTGCCAGCAGCCTGAGGGGAGGGGGGCCAAACGAGCAGTACTTC
>-|TRBJ2-7|-|TRBV5-8
CASSTGDSQNPPYEQYF
TGTGCCAGCAGCACGGGGGACAGCCAAAACCCTCCCTACGAGCAGTACTTC
>-|TRBJ1-6|-|TRBV6-5
CASSYSLTRDRPLHF
TGTGCCAGCAGTTACTCCCTTACCCGCGATCGACCCCTCCACTTT
>-|TRBJ2-5|TRBD2|TRBV6-1
CASSELAGGGEETQYF
TGTGCCAGCAGTGAACTAGCGGGCGGGGGGGAAGAGACCCAGTACTTC
>-|TRBJ1-2|-|TRBV10-3
CAISEGLSGNGYTF
TGTGCCATCAGTGAGGGACTTTCAGGAAATGGCTACACCTTC
>-|TRBJ1-5|-|TRBV4-2
CASSQGTVSSNQPQHF
TGTGCCAGCAGCCAAGGGACAGTATCTAGCAATCAGCCCCAGCATTTT
>-|TRBJ1-2|-|TRBV30
CAWSVDLQGYTF
TGTGCCTGGAGTGTAGACCTCCAGGGCTACACCTTC
>-|TRBJ1-5|TRBD1|TRBV11-2
CASSSGTGGQPQHF
TGTGCCAGCAGCTCAGGGACAGGAGGTCAGCCCCAGCATTTT
>-|TRBJ2-1|TRBD2|TRBV15
CATSIKREDHNEQFF
TGTGCCACCAGCATCAAGCGGGAGGACCACAATGAGCAGTTCTTC
>-|TRBJ1-2|-|TRBV4-1
CASSQVGQYNYGYTF
TGCGCCAGCAGCCAGGTCGGACAGTACAATTATGGCTACACCTTC
>-|TRBJ1-4|-|TRBV27
CASSRVQGATNEKLFF
TGTGCCAGCAGTCGGGTACAGGGAGCAACTAATGAAAAACTGTTTTTT
>-|TRBJ1-5|-|TRBV6-1
CASSELPWQPQHF
TGTGCCAGCAGTGAACTTCCGTGGCAGCCCCAGCATTTT
>few|TRBJ1-2|-|TRBV2
CASSPSDYGYTF
TGTGCCAGCAGTCCATCGGACTATGGCTACACCTTC
>few|TRBJ2-1|-|TRBV4-1
CASSQEGQWDEQFF
TGCGCCAGCAGCCAAGAAGGACAGTGGGATGAGCAGTTCTTC
>once|TRBJ1-1|-|TRBV21-1
CASPQTVPSGTEAFF
TGTGCCAGCCCTCAGACAGTCCCCTCTGGCACTGAAGCTTTCTTT
>-|TRBJ1-5|TRBD1|TRBV19
CASRQDRGLRNQPQHF
TGTGCCAGTAGACAGGACAGGGGGCTTCGCAATCAGCCCCAGCATTTT
>-|TRBJ1-3|-|TRBV6-1
CASSRLDSSGNTIYF
TGTGCCAGCAGCAGACTCGACAGCTCTGGAAACACCATATATTTT
>-|TRBJ2-7|TRBD2|TRBV5-4
CASSLAGLAGEGEQYF
TGTGCCAGCAGCTTGGCGGGGCTAGCGGGAGAGGGCGAGCAGTACTTC
>-|TRBJ1-2|TRBD1|TRBV6-5
CASSPLRQGHYGYTF
TGTGCCAGCAGTCCCCTTCGACAGGGGCACTATGGCTACACCTTC
>-|TRBJ1-4|-|TRBV7-9
CASSLAGMRSEKLFF
TGTGCCAGCAGCTTAGCCGGGATGAGGAGCGAAAAACTGTTTTTT
>-|TRBJ2-1|-|TRBV9
CASSPPAPRINEQFF
TGTGCCAGCAGTCCCCCGGCACCCAGGATCAATGAGCAGTTCTTC
>-|TRBJ2-1|-|TRBV5-1
CASSLGTLNEQFF
TGCGCCAGCAGCTTGGGGACCCTCAATGAGCAGTTCTTC
>-|TRBJ2-3|-|TRBV6-1
CASERVPDTQYF
TGTGCCAGCGAACGGGTCCCAGATACGCAGTATTTT
>-|TRBJ1-6|-|TRBV5-6
CASSLTLNGADSPLHF
TGTGCCAGCAGCTTGACCTTAAACGGTGCTGATTCACCCCTCCACTTT
>once|TRBJ1-2|TRBD1|TRBV15
CATSSIQGGGYTF
TGTGCCACCAGCAGTATTCAGGGGGGCGGCTACACCTTC
>-|TRBJ1-4|-|TRBV30
CAWSRGSGNEKLFF
TGTGCCTGGTCGAGGGGGTCGGGTAATGAAAAACTGTTTTTT